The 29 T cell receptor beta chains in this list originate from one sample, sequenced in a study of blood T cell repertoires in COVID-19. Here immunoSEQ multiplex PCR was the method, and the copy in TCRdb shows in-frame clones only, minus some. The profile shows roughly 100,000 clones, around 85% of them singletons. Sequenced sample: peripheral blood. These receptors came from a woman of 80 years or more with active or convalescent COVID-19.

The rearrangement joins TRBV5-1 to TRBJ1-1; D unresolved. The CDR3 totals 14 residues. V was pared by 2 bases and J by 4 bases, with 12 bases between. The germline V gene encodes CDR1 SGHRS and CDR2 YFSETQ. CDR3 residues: CASSLYEASTEAFF. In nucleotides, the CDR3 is TGCGCCAGCAGCTTATACGAGGCCTCCACTGAAGCTTTCTTT. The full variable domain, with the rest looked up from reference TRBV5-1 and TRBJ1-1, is KAGVTQTPRYLIKTRGQQVTLSCSPISGHRSVSWYQQTPGQGLQFLFEYFSETQRNKGNFPGRFSGRQFSNSRSEMNVSTLELGDSALYLCASSLYEASTEAFFGQGTRLTVV.

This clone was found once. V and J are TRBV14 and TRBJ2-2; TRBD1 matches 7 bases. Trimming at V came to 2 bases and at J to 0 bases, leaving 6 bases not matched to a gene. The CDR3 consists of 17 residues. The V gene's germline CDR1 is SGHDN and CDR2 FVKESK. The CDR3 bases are TGTGCCAGCAGCCAATATAACAGGGGTACGAACACCGGGGAGCTGTTTTTT. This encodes CASSQYNRGTNTGELFF.

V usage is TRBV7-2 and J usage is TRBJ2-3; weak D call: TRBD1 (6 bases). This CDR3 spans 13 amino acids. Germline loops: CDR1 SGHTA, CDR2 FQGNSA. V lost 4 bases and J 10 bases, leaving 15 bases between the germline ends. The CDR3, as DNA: TGTGCCAGCAGCTCCAATACAGGGATATCGCAGTATTTT. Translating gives CASSSNTGISQYF.

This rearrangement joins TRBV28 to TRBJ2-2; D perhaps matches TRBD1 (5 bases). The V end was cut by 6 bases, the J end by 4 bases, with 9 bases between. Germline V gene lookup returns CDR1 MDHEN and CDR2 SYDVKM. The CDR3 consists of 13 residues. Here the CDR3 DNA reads TGTGCCAGCAGACCAAGGGGCACCGGGGAGCTGTTTTTT. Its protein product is CASRPRGTGELFF.

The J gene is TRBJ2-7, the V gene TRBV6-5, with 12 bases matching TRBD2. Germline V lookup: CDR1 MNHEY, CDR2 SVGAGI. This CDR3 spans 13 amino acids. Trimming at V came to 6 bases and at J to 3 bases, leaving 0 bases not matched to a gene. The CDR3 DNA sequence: TGTGCCAGCAGGGGACTAGCGGGCTACGAGCAGTACTTC. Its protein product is CASRGLAGYEQYF.

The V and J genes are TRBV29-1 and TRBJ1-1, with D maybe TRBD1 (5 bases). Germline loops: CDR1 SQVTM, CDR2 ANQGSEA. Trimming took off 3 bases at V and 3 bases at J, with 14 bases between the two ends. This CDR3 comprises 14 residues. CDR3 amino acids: CSVDRVGHYTEAFF. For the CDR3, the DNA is TGCAGCGTTGACAGGGTTGGACACTACACTGAAGCTTTCTTT.

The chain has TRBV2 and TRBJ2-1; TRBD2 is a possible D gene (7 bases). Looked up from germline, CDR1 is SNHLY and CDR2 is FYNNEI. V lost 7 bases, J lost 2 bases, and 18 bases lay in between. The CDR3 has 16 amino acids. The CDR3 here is CASMPRGAVPYNEQFF. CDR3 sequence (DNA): TGTGCCAGCATGCCCCGGGGGGCCGTTCCCTACAATGAGCAGTTCTTC. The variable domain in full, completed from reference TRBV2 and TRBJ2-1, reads EPEVTQTPSHQVTQMGQEVILRCVPISNHLYFYWYRQILGQKVEFLVSFYNNEISEKSEIFDDQFSVERPDGSNFTLKIRSTKLEDSAMYFCASMPRGAVPYNEQFFGPGTRLTVL.

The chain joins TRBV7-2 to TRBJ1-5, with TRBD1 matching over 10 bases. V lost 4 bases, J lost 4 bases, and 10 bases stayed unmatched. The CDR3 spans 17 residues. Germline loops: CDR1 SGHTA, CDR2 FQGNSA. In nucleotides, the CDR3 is TGTGCCAGCAGCTCCCCGAGGACAGGGGGAACAAATCAGCCCCAGCATTTT. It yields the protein CASSSPRTGGTNQPQHF.

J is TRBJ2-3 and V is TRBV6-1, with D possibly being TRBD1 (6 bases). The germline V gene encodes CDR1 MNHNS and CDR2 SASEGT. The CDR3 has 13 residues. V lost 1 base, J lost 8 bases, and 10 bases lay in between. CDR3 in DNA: TGTGCCAGCAGTGAAGACACCAGGGGTACGCAGTATTTT. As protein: CASSEDTRGTQYF.

CDR3 bases: TGTGCCAGCAGCCCCCGTCCCGGGAGGGGAACCTACAATGAGCAGTTCTTC. Translation: CASSPRPGRGTYNEQFF. The chain recombines TRBV14 with TRBJ2-1, with TRBD2 identical over 8 bases. CDR1 is SGHDN and CDR2 is FVKESK in the germline V gene. This CDR3 spans 17 amino acids. V lost 4 bases and J lost 2; bases outside the gene matches: 10.

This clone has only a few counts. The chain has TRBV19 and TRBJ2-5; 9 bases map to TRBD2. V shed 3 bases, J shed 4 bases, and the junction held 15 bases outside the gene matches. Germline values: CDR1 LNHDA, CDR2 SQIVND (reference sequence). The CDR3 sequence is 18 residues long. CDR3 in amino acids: CASSIRGSSGAMGETQYF. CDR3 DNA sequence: TGTGCCAGTAGTATTAGAGGATCTAGCGGGGCAATGGGAGAGACCCAGTACTTC.

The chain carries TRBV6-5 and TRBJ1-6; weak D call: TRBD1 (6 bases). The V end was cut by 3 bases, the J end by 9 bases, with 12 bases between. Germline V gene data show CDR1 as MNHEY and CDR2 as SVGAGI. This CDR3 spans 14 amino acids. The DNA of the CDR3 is TGTGCCAGCAGTTATTCAGGGGTAGGTTCACCCCTCCACTTT. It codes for CASSYSGVGSPLHF.

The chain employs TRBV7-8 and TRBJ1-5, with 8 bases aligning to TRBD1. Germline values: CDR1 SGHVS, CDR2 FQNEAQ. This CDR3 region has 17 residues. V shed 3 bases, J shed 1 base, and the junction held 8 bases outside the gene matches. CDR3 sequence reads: CASSFSGQGASNQPQHF. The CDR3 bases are TGTGCCAGCAGCTTTAGTGGACAGGGCGCGAGCAATCAGCCCCAGCATTTT.

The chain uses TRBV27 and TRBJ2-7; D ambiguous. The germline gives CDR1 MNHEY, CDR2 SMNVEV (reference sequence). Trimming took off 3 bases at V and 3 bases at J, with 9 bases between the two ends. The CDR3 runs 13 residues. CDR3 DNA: TGTGCCAGCAGTTTTACAGAAAACTACGAGCAGTACTTC. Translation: CASSFTENYEQYF.

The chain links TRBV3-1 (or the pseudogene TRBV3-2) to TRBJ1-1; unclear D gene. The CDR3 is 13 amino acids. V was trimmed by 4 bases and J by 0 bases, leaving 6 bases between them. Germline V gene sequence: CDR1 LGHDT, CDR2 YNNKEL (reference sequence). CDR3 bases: TGTGCCAGCAGCCCCACAGTGAACACTGAAGCTTTCTTT. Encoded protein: CASSPTVNTEAFF.

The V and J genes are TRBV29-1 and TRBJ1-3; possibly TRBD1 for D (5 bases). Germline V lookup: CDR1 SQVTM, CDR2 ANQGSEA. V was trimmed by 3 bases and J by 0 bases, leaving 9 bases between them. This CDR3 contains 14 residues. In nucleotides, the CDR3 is TGCAGCGTTGACGGAGGGACCTCTGGAAACACCATATATTTT. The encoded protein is CSVDGGTSGNTIYF.

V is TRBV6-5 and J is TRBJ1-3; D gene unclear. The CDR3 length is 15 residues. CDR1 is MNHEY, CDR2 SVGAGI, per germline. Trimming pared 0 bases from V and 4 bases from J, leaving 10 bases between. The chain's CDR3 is CASSYSGQRGNTIYF. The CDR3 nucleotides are TGTGCCAGCAGTTACTCGGGCCAAAGAGGAAACACCATATATTTT.

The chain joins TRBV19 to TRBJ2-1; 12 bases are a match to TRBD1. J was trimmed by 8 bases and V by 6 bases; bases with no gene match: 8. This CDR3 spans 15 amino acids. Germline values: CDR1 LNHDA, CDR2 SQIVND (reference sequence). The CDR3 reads CASRIPGQGAYEQFF. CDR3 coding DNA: TGTGCCAGTAGAATACCGGGACAGGGGGCTTATGAGCAGTTCTTC.

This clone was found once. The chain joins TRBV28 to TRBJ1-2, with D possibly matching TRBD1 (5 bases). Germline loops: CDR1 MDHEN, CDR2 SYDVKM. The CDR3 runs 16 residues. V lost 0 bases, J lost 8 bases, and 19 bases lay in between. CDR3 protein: CASSLWEEGQGGGYTF. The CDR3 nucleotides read TGTGCCAGCAGTTTATGGGAGGAGGGGCAGGGCGGCGGCTACACCTTC.

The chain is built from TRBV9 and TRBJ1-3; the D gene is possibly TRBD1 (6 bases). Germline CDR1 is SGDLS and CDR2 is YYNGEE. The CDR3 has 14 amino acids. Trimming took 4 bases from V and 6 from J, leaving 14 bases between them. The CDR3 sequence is CASSTRDTQNTIYF. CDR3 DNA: TGTGCCAGCAGCACTCGGGACACCCAAAACACCATATATTTT.

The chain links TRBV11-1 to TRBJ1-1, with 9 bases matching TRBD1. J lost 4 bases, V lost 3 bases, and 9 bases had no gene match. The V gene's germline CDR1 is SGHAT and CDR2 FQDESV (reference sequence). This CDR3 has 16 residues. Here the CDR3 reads CASSFHGQGRITEAFF. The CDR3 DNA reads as TGTGCCAGCAGCTTTCATGGACAGGGGAGGATCACTGAAGCTTTCTTT.

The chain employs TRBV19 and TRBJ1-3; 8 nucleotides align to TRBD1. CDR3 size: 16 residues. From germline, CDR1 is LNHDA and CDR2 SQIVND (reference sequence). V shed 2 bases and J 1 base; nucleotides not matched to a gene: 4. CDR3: CASSITGGSSGNTIYF. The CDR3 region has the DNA TGTGCCAGTAGTATAACAGGGGGATCATCTGGAAACACCATATATTTT.

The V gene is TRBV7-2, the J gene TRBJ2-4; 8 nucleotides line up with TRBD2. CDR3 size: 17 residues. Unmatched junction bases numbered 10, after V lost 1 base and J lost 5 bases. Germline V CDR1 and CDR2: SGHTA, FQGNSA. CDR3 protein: CASSLDQSGTRQNIQYF. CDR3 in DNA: TGTGCCAGCAGCTTAGATCAATCCGGGACTAGGCAAAACATTCAGTACTTC.

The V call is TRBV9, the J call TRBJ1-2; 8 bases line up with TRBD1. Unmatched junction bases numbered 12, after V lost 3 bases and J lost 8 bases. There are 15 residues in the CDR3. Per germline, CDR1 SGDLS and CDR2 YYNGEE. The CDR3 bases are TGTGCCAGCAGCGGGGCAGGGGGCGGGTTTAGCGGCTACACCTTC. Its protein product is CASSGAGGGFSGYTF.

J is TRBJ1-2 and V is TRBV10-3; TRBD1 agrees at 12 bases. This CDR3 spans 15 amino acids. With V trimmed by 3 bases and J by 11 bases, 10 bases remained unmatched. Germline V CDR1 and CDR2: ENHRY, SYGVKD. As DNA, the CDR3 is TGTGCCATCAGTGAAAGTTATCGGGACAGGGGGCGGTACACCTTC. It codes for CAISESYRDRGRYTF.

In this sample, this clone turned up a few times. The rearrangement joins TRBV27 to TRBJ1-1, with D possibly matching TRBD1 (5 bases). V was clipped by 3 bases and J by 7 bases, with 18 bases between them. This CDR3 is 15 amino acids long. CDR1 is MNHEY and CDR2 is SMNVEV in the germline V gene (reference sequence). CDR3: CASSFLQGLGGEAFF. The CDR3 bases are TGTGCCAGCAGTTTTCTGCAGGGCCTCGGGGGTGAAGCTTTCTTT.

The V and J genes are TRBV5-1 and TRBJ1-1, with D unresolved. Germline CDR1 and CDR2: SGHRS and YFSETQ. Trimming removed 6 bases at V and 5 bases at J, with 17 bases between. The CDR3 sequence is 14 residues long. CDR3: CASTPGESRTEAFF. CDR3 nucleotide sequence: TGCGCCAGCACCCCCGGGGAAAGTAGAACTGAAGCTTTCTTT. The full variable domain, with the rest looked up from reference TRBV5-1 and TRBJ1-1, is KAGVTQTPRYLIKTRGQQVTLSCSPISGHRSVSWYQQTPGQGLQFLFEYFSETQRNKGNFPGRFSGRQFSNSRSEMNVSTLELGDSALYLCASTPGESRTEAFFGQGTRLTVV.

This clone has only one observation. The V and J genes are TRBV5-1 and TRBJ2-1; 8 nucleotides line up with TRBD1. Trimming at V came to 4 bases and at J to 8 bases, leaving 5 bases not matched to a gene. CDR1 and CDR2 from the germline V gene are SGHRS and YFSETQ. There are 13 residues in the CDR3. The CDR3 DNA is TGCGCCAGCAGCACGGACAGGGTGGATGAGCAGTTCTTC. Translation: CASSTDRVDEQFF.

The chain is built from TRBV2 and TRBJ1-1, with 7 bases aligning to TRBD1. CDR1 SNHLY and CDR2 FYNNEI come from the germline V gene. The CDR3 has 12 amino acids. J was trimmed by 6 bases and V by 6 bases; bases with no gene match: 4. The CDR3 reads CASSKGASEAFF. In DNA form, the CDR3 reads TGTGCCAGCAGCAAGGGGGCGTCTGAAGCTTTCTTT.